Given below is one TCR beta chain in context. The data are from a study of blood T cell repertoires in COVID-19. Only in-frame clones appear in the TCRdb table, and some are missing; sequencing was by immunoSEQ multiplex PCR. The sample comprises 200,000 to 250,000 clones, almost 85% of which are singletons, and 15% rests with the top ten. Those who participated ranged in age from about 18 to 89 years and resided in 20 to 25 US areas. There are 17 residues in the CDR3. The V segment lost 4 bases and the J segment 5 bases; nucleotides outside the gene matches: 16. CDR1 SGHDT and CDR2 YYEEEE come from the germline V gene.

Specimen: PBMCs or T cells enriched from blood (not recorded which). The chain recombines TRBV5-6 with TRBJ1-1; TRBD1 matches at 8 bases. The sequence came from a man in his forties who had recovered from COVID-19. The CDR3, as DNA: TGTGCCAGCAGCCATAGACAGGGGAGGATTGTTAGAACTGAAGCTTTCTTT. Translated, it gives CASSHRQGRIVRTEAFF.